Listed below are T cell receptor beta chains from one sample, sequenced in a study of coeliac disease. The data were produced by immunoSEQ multiplex PCR, yet TCRdb's version contains in-frame clones alone and is incomplete. The sample carries some 4,000 clones, approximately 60% recorded once. The sample comprised intraepithelial lymphocytes from the gut. All receptors come from a man aged 65 to 79 with active celiac disease. Each CDR3 is given with its conserved first and last residue. The D gene is left open where the match is weak. A row's size may be missing; if present it is once, few, many or a size class.

V	J	size	D	DNA	CDR3
TRBV27	TRBJ1-6	NA	NA	TGTGCCAGCAGTTTCTCCTATAATTCCCCCCTCCACTTT	CASSFSYNSPLHF
TRBV19	TRBJ2-1	NA	TRBD2	TGTGCCAGTAGTGCGTTAACTAGCGGGAGAGACAATGAGCAGTTCTTC	CASSALTSGRDNEQFF
TRBV10-2	TRBJ2-1	NA	TRBD2	TGCGCCAGCCAGCCGCGGGGGTTCACCTACAATGAGCAGTTCTTC	CASQPRGFTYNEQFF
TRBV5-1	TRBJ2-1	NA	NA	NA	CASSFGNGGLPYNEQFF
TRBV9	TRBJ2-2	NA	TRBD2	TGTGCCAGTGGTAGCGGGAGGGCCAAAGACACCGGGGAGCTGTTTTTT	CASGSGRAKDTGELFF
TRBV28	TRBJ1-5	once	NA	TGTGCCAGCAGTTTGGGGCATAACTATCAGCCCCAGCATTTT	CASSLGHNYQPQHF
TRBV5-1	TRBJ2-2	few	TRBD1	TGCGCCAGCAGCTCCGGACAGGTGGGGGCCGTTGAGGAGCTGTTTTTT	CASSSGQVGAVEELFF
TRBV27	TRBJ2-1	NA	TRBD2	TGTGCCAGCAGCCCCGCTAGCGGGGGATCTTACAATGAGCAGTTCTTC	CASSPASGGSYNEQFF
TRBV9	TRBJ2-5	NA	NA	TGTGCCAGCAGCGTCAGCCCGGGAGAAAAAGAGACCCAGTACTTC	CASSVSPGEKETQYF
TRBV6-1	TRBJ2-7	once	NA	TGTGCCAGCTCCCCTGGGGGCCAGCGCAGGTCCGAGCAGTACTTC	CASSPGGQRRSEQYF
TRBV6-4	TRBJ2-3	NA	TRBD2	TGTGCCAGCAGTGACTCTGGGACTAGCGGTAGCACAGATACGCAGTATTTT	CASSDSGTSGSTDTQYF
TRBV19	TRBJ2-3	few	TRBD1	TGTGCCAGTAGTCCCACCCAGACAGGGGCCACGCAGTATTTT	CASSPTQTGATQYF
TRBV6-5	TRBJ2-5	NA	TRBD2	TGTGCCAGCAGTTACACACTAGCGGGAGCCATGGAGACCCAGTACTTC	CASSYTLAGAMETQYF
TRBV6-6	TRBJ2-2	medium-sized	TRBD1	TGTGCCAGCAGTTACGAAGACAGGGTTAACGGGGAGCTGTTTTTT	CASSYEDRVNGELFF
TRBV7-2	TRBJ2-7	NA	NA	TGTGCCAGCAGCTTACTGATCGGGGGATTTGACGAGCAGTACTTC	CASSLLIGGFDEQYF